The 27 T cell receptor beta chains listed next were all sequenced from one sample in a study of cytomegalovirus exposure and HLA in healthy donors. The PCR made use of 60 Vbeta and 13 Jbeta primers. The data were produced by immunoSEQ multiplex PCR, yet TCRdb's version contains in-frame clones alone and is incomplete. The data hold 130,000 to 150,000 clones, with around three quarters observed a single time. Sequenced: PBMCs. These receptor sequences come from a man between 35 and 55 years old in good health and CMV-seropositive.

This chain joins TRBV5-1 and TRBJ1-2; D perhaps matches TRBD1 (6 bases). This CDR3 is 15 amino acids long. V shed 0 bases and J shed 4 bases, with 13 bases lying between them. Germline CDR1 reads SGHRS; CDR2 reads YFSETQ. The CDR3 DNA sequence: TGCGCCAGCAGCTTGGTGGGGGCGAATGGCTATGGCTACACCTTC. Translation gives CASSLVGANGYGYTF.

This clone occurred a few times. The rearrangement joins TRBV2 to TRBJ1-3, with D perhaps TRBD1 (5 bases). The CDR3 sequence is 14 residues long. Between the trimmed V and J ends, which lost 7 bases and 3 bases, there was a span of 13 bases. Germline V CDR1 and CDR2: SNHLY, FYNNEI. The CDR3 is CASTGRGFGNTIYF. CDR3 DNA: TGTGCCAGCACCGGGAGGGGATTTGGAAACACCATATATTTT.

This CDR3 is CASSRLAGGGTGELFF. In nucleotides, the CDR3 is TGTGCCAGCAGCCGTCTAGCGGGGGGGGGCACCGGGGAGCTGTTTTTT. This rearrangement joins TRBV7-2 to TRBJ2-2, with 12 bases fitting TRBD2. Germline V gene data show CDR1 as SGHTA and CDR2 as FQGNSA. The J segment lost 4 bases and the V segment lost 5 bases, leaving 5 bases of the junction unmatched. The CDR3 is 16 residues long.

The genes are TRBV6-1 and TRBJ1-6; D is uncertain. The CDR3 runs to 15 residues. Trimming stripped 5 bases from V and 0 bases from J, with 8 bases between. The germline gives CDR1 MNHNS, CDR2 SASEGT. This chain's CDR3 is CASSPSSSYNSPLHF. The CDR3 DNA reads TGTGCCAGCAGTCCCTCGAGCTCCTATAATTCACCCCTCCACTTT.

This sequence joins TRBV2 and TRBJ2-5; 12 positions agree with TRBD2. The CDR3 has 15 amino acids. The V gene end was trimmed by 4 bases and the J gene end by 2 bases; junction bases not matched to a gene: 2. Germline CDR1 and CDR2: SNHLY and FYNNEI. The CDR3 sequence: CASSGLAGGQETQYF. The CDR3 DNA sequence: TGTGCCAGCAGTGGGCTAGCGGGAGGGCAAGAGACCCAGTACTTC.

This chain uses TRBV5-1 with TRBJ2-1, with TRBD2 matching 10 bases. Germline V gives CDR1 SGHRS, CDR2 YFSETQ. V dropped 3 bases and J dropped 8; count of bases not matched to a gene: 8. The CDR3 consists of 15 residues. The CDR3 bases are TGCGCCAGCAGCTGGGCCGGGACTAGCGTAGATGAGCAGTTCTTC. It encodes CASSWAGTSVDEQFF.

V usage is TRBV4-3 and J usage is TRBJ1-1; perhaps TRBD1 as D (6 bases). Per germline, CDR1 LGHNA and CDR2 YSLEER. V gave up 5 bases and J gave up 4 bases, with 17 bases separating them. The CDR3 has 15 residues. Written as DNA, the CDR3 is TGCGCCAGCAGCACCAAGCACAGGGTCGGCACTGAAGCTTTCTTT. Translated: CASSTKHRVGTEAFF.

The chain is built from TRBV5-1 and TRBJ2-5; 8 bases are shared with TRBD2. J lost 0 bases, V lost 4 bases, and 8 bases had no gene match. Germline V CDR1 and CDR2: SGHRS, YFSETQ. The CDR3 extends over 16 amino acids. The CDR3 DNA sequence: TGCGCCAGCAGCGGTAGCGGGGTCGCTGACCAAGAGACCCAGTACTTC. Its protein product is CASSGSGVADQETQYF.

The sample holds a few counts of this clone. The V call is TRBV5-1, the J call TRBJ1-4; no clear D gene. V was shortened by 0 bases and J by 7 bases, with 10 bases between the two germline ends. This CDR3 comprises 14 residues. Per the germline V gene, CDR1 is SGHRS and CDR2 is YFSETQ. The CDR3 sequence is CASSLGATGEKLFF. The CDR3 nucleotides are TGCGCCAGCAGCTTGGGGGCCACTGGTGAAAAACTGTTTTTT.

This clone appeared a few times. This sequence joins TRBV6-5 and TRBJ1-5; TRBD1 is a possible D gene (5 bases). Trimming took off 8 bases at V and 0 bases at J, with 11 bases between the two ends. Germline-derived CDR1 and CDR2 are MNHEY and SVGAGI. The CDR3 sequence is 14 residues long. DNA for the CDR3: TGTGCCAGCGGGGGGTTCCCTAGCAATCAGCCCCAGCATTTT. Amino acid sequence: CASGGFPSNQPQHF.

This rearrangement joins TRBV30 to TRBJ2-5; D is ambiguous. This CDR3 region has 13 residues. In germline, CDR1 is GTSNPN, CDR2 SVGIG (reference sequence). The V and J ends lost 5 bases and 2 bases respectively, with 12 bases between them. CDR3 coding DNA: TGTGCCTGGTCGCCGAGTCGGCAAGAGACCCAGTACTTC. It codes for CAWSPSRQETQYF. Drawing the rest from reference TRBV30 and TRBJ2-5, the complete variable domain is SQTIHQWPATLVQPVGSPLSLECTVEGTSNPNLYWYRQAAGRGLQLLFYSVGIGQISSEVPQNLSASRPQDRQFILSSKKLLLSDSGFYLCAWSPSRQETQYFGPGTRLLVL.

The chain uses TRBV4-3 and TRBJ1-1; perhaps TRBD1 as D (6 bases). CDR3 length equals 15 residues. Germline lookup yields CDR1 LGHNA and CDR2 YSLEER. Trimming left V 1 base short and J 1 base short, with 10 bases between. CDR3 amino acids: CASSQGQARNTEAFF. The CDR3 DNA sequence: TGCGCCAGCAGCCAAGGACAGGCAAGGAACACTGAAGCTTTCTTT.

This rearrangement joins TRBV7-9 to TRBJ1-1; D not resolved. The V gene lost 1 base and the J gene lost 1 base, with 4 bases spanning the gap. This CDR3 comprises 13 residues. The germline CDR1 and CDR2 sequences are SEHNR and FQNEAQ (reference sequence). Written as DNA, the CDR3 is TGTGCCAGCAGCTTAGGAGAGAACACTGAAGCTTTCTTT. Translated: CASSLGENTEAFF.

The chain has TRBV19 and TRBJ2-7, with 11 bases identical to TRBD2. The J segment lost 6 bases and the V segment lost 2 bases, leaving 12 bases of the junction unmatched. Germline CDR1 reads LNHDA; CDR2 reads SQIVND (reference sequence). The CDR3 runs to 17 residues. The CDR3 sequence is CASSIRASGGTTGEQYF. The CDR3 DNA sequence: TGTGCCAGTAGTATACGGGCTAGCGGGGGGACCACGGGCGAGCAGTACTTC. Full variable domain (remainder filled in from reference TRBV19 and TRBJ2-7): DGGITQSPKYLFRKEGQNVTLSCEQNLNHDAMYWYRQDPGQGLRLIYYSQIVNDFQKGDIAEGYSVSREKKESFPLTVTSAQKNPTAFYLCASSIRASGGTTGEQYFGPGTRLTVT.

The chain employs TRBV5-1 and TRBJ1-1; 8 bases are a match to TRBD1. The junction had 10 bases not matched to a gene; V was cut back by 0 bases and J by 3 bases. The CDR3 has 17 residues. CDR1 and CDR2 from the germline V gene are SGHRS and YFSETQ. The CDR3 sequence is CASSLGPTGAGDTEAFF. CDR3 bases: TGCGCCAGCAGCTTGGGGCCGACAGGGGCCGGGGACACTGAAGCTTTCTTT.

The chain couples TRBV6-5 to TRBJ1-3, with D possibly being TRBD1 (5 bases). This CDR3 spans 15 amino acids. Germline-derived CDR1 and CDR2 are MNHEY and SVGAGI. V was shortened by 0 bases and J by 9 bases, with 15 bases between the two germline ends. Here the CDR3 reads CASSYSTRARGTIYF. The CDR3 nucleotides read TGTGCCAGCAGTTACTCGACCAGGGCCCGCGGCACCATATATTTT.

This sequence joins TRBV6-5 and TRBJ1-3; a possible D gene is TRBD1 (6 bases). V was pared by 0 bases and J by 2 bases, with 11 bases between. The CDR3 covers 16 residues. CDR1 MNHEY and CDR2 SVGAGI come from the germline V gene. The CDR3 sequence is CASSYSIAGAGNTIYF. CDR3 nucleotides: TGTGCCAGCAGTTACTCGATTGCAGGGGCTGGAAACACCATATATTTT.

This rearrangement joins TRBV7-9 to TRBJ2-1; 12 bases fit TRBD2. Germline V gene sequence: CDR1 SEHNR, CDR2 FQNEAQ (reference sequence). The CDR3 contains 16 residues. V shed 6 bases and J 2 bases; nucleotides not matched to a gene: 5. CDR3 DNA sequence: TGTGCCAGCAGATCCACTAGCGGGGGGACCTACAATGAGCAGTTCTTC. Residues: CASRSTSGGTYNEQFF.

This clone was seen a few times. The chain combines TRBV7-2 with TRBJ1-1, with TRBD1 matching 7 bases. V lost 2 bases, J lost 5 bases, and 11 bases stayed unmatched. This CDR3 region has 16 residues. CDR1 is SGHTA, CDR2 FQGNSA, per germline. This chain's CDR3 is CASSLIYRGRGTEAFF. DNA for the CDR3: TGTGCCAGCAGCTTAATCTACAGGGGCCGGGGGACTGAAGCTTTCTTT. Combining the CDR3 with reference TRBV7-2 and TRBJ1-1 gives the whole variable domain GAGVSQSPSNKVTEKGKDVELRCDPISGHTALYWYRQSLGQGLEFLIYFQGNSAPDKSGLPSDRFSAERTGGSVSTLTIQRTQQEDSAVYLCASSLIYRGRGTEAFFGQGTRLTVV.

This clone showed up just a few times. Here the CDR3 DNA reads TGTGCCAGTAGTGACCAAGCGGGGGAAGAGACCCAGTACTTC. Protein product: CASSDQAGEETQYF. The J gene is TRBJ2-5, the V gene TRBV19; 8 bases fit TRBD2. CDR3 length equals 14 residues. Trimming removed 5 bases from V and 3 bases from J; junction bases left unmatched: 5. Germline assignment: CDR1 LNHDA and CDR2 SQIVND (reference sequence). Full variable domain (outside the CDR3, taken from reference TRBV19 and TRBJ2-5): DGGITQSPKYLFRKEGQNVTLSCEQNLNHDAMYWYRQDPGQGLRLIYYSQIVNDFQKGDIAEGYSVSREKKESFPLTVTSAQKNPTAFYLCASSDQAGEETQYFGPGTRLLVL.

V is TRBV28 and J is TRBJ1-3; 7 bases are a match to TRBD1. The CDR3 spans 16 residues. After removal of 5 bases from V and 0 bases from J, the junction contained 7 bases not matched to a gene. From germline, CDR1 is MDHEN and CDR2 SYDVKM. CDR3 protein: CASSAGTASSGNTIYF. The CDR3 DNA reads as TGTGCCAGCAGTGCAGGGACAGCGAGCTCTGGAAACACCATATATTTT.

The rearrangement links TRBV10-3 to TRBJ1-3; tentative D call: TRBD1 (5 bases). Germline CDR1 and CDR2: ENHRY and SYGVKD. V gave up 0 bases and J gave up 2 bases, with 11 bases separating them. The CDR3 is 16 residues long. CDR3 sequence: CAISESIRAPGNTIYF. The CDR3 region has the DNA TGTGCCATCAGTGAGTCCATCAGGGCCCCTGGAAACACCATATATTTT.

The rearrangement uses TRBV6-5 and TRBJ2-3, with TRBD1 matching over 9 bases. Germline CDR1 reads MNHEY; CDR2 reads SVGAGI. This CDR3 region has 16 residues. The V segment lost 2 bases and the J segment 4 bases; nucleotides outside the gene matches: 7. The CDR3 is CASSYGGTGSADTQYF. CDR3 nucleotide sequence: TGTGCCAGCAGTTACGGGGGGACAGGGTCGGCAGATACGCAGTATTTT.

This clone appeared once. This rearrangement joins TRBV4-2 to TRBJ2-7; D might be TRBD2 (5 bases). CDR3 length: 15 residues. V was pared by 0 bases and J by 2 bases, with 11 bases between. In germline, CDR1 is LGHNA, CDR2 YNFKEQ. CDR3 sequence reads: CASSQESSGPYEQYF. For the CDR3, the DNA is TGTGCCAGCAGCCAAGAGAGCAGCGGCCCCTACGAGCAGTACTTC.

The chain recombines TRBV10-2 with TRBJ2-2; D possibly corresponds to TRBD2 (6 bases). The CDR3 is 14 amino acids. Germline V lookup: CDR1 WSHSY, CDR2 SAAADI. V lost 5 bases and J 2 bases, leaving 9 bases between the germline ends. The CDR3 loop is CASSQRANTGELFF. The CDR3 DNA reads TGCGCCAGCAGTCAGCGGGCCAACACCGGGGAGCTGTTTTTT.

This clone was seen a handful of times. Here the CDR3 reads CASSQGPLGAGMPTSTDTQYF. The CDR3 DNA follows: TGCGCCAGCAGCCAAGGGCCTCTTGGAGCGGGGATGCCGACTAGCACAGATACGCAGTATTTT. This chain uses TRBV4-1 with TRBJ2-3; 7 positions agree with TRBD2. With V trimmed by 1 base and J by 0 bases, 19 bases remained unmatched. Germline-derived CDR1 and CDR2 are MGHRA and YSYEKL. The CDR3 extends over 21 amino acids.

The J gene is TRBJ2-5, the V gene TRBV7-6, with TRBD1 matching over 7 bases. The CDR3 is 14 residues long. From germline, CDR1 is SGHVS and CDR2 FNYEAQ. Trimming cost V 5 bases and J 4 bases; bases outside gene matches: 7. In DNA, the CDR3 is TGTGCCAGCAGCCCTCAGGGGGTTGGAGAGACCCAGTACTTC. Its protein is CASSPQGVGETQYF.